This T cell receptor (beta chain) originates from a study of blood T cell repertoires in COVID-19. Study in general: From the United States, Italy and Spain came samples of acute and convalescent COVID-19.

Original data processing: It was from reference gene primer amplification that nucleated cell counts were estimated. The data were produced by immunoSEQ multiplex PCR, yet TCRdb's version contains in-frame clones alone and is incomplete. Clonal size and the V and J genes are those of that table, whereas D and trimming came from the DNA. The data show a few hundred thousand clones, about nine tenths seen once. The count of this clone is one. Germline CDR1 and CDR2: MDHEN and SYDVKM. This CDR3 is 15 amino acids long. With 6 bases clipped from V and 6 bases from J, the junction kept 5 bases outside the gene matches.

The chain employs TRBV28 and TRBJ1-6; 10 bases match TRBD1. This receptor was obtained from a man between 60 and 75 years old with acute or convalescent COVID-19. Sequencing was performed on peripheral blood. The CDR3 bases are TGTGCCAGCAGCCTGGGGGACAGGGGTAATTCACCCCTCCACTTT. Protein sequence: CASSLGDRGNSPLHF.